The following is a T cell receptor (beta chain) sequence with its context. The antigen is undetermined. The germline V gene has CDR1 SGHRS and CDR2 YFSETQ. The CDR3 length is 18 residues. J was trimmed by 0 bases and V by 2 bases; bases with no gene match: 8. These data originate in a study of shared clonotypes between healthy human individuals. Study context: In total, the donors were two women and a few men aged 18 to 49. Overall study results and limits: Compared with clonotypes that all four donors shared, non-shared clonotypes had lower generation probabilities. Compared with memory subsets, naive subsets generally had larger estimated richness.

Only in-frame clones appear in the TCRdb table, and some are missing; sequencing was by immunoSEQ multiplex PCR. The data show hundreds of thousands of clones, approximately 97% seen once. V and J are TRBV5-1 and TRBJ2-1, with TRBD2 matching 10 bases. Sequencing used naive CD4+ T cells sorted from blood. The subset: CD45RA+ positively selected. The receptor comes from a woman aged 25-40 years in good health. The CDR3 here is CASSFTSGNHFSYNEQFF. For the CDR3, the DNA is TGCGCCAGCAGCTTCACTAGCGGGAACCACTTCTCCTACAATGAGCAGTTCTTC.